A selection of T cell receptor beta chains follows, all from one sample in a study of shared clonotypes between healthy human individuals. Some clones are missing from TCRdb's copy, which holds only in-frame ones; the method was immunoSEQ multiplex PCR. The table lists about 2,500,000 clones, roughly nine tenths of them singletons. Sequencing used naive CD4+ T cells sorted from blood. These receptors were collected from a man aged 18 to 29 in good health. The CDR3 runs from the conserved cysteine through the conserved F or W. D genes are given only for firm matches. Clone size is not always given. Where it is, it says once, few, many or a class for expanded clones.

CDR3: CARQQDGIDMNTEAFF
DNA: TGCGCCAGGCAGCAGGACGGGATTGACATGAACACTGAAGCTTTCTTT
V: TRBV23-1
size: NA
J: TRBJ1-1
D: NA

CDR3: CASSLSVVANSPLHF
DNA: TGTGCCAGCAGCTTATCAGTCGTCGCTAACTCACCCCTCCACTTT
V: TRBV7-8
size: NA
J: TRBJ1-6
D: NA

CDR3: CASSLTGARTEAFF
DNA: TGTGCCAGCTCACTCACAGGGGCGCGCACTGAAGCTTTCTTT
V: TRBV18
size: NA
J: TRBJ1-1
D: TRBD1

CDR3: CASSHTRLGAVEQYF
DNA: TGTGCCAGCAGCCATACCCGGCTGGGGGCTGTCGAGCAGTACTTC
V: TRBV5-6
size: NA
J: TRBJ2-7
D: NA

CDR3: CASSSPTGDPTDTQYF
DNA: TGTGCCAGCAGCTCACCGACAGGGGATCCCACAGATACGCAGTATTTT
V: TRBV7-9
size: few
J: TRBJ2-3
D: TRBD1

CDR3: CASSLRQGAYNSPLHF
DNA: TGTGCCAGCAGCTTAAGACAGGGAGCATATAATTCACCCCTCCACTTT
V: TRBV7-2
size: once
J: TRBJ1-6
D: TRBD1

CDR3: CASSLPGGYLEAFF
DNA: TGTGCCAGCAGCTTACCGGGCGGATACTTAGAAGCTTTCTTT
V: TRBV7-2
size: NA
J: TRBJ1-1
D: NA

CDR3: CASSRTRQGKYVQYF
DNA: TGTGCCAGCAGTCGTACCCGACAGGGGAAATACGTTCAGTATTTT
V: TRBV6-5
size: NA
J: TRBJ2-3
D: TRBD1

CDR3: CASSPRTGLKHF
DNA: TGTGCCAGCAGTCCAAGGACAGGCCTAAAGCATTTT
V: TRBV28
size: NA
J: TRBJ1-5
D: TRBD1

CDR3: CAWSLQGNTEAFF
DNA: TGTGCCTGGAGTTTGCAGGGTAACACTGAAGCTTTCTTT
V: TRBV30
size: few
J: TRBJ1-1
D: NA

CDR3: CASSLNGNYEQYF
DNA: TGCGCCAGCAGCTTGAATGGCAATTACGAGCAGTACTTC
V: TRBV5-1
size: NA
J: TRBJ2-7
D: NA

CDR3: CASSARTSGSYEQYF
DNA: TGCGCCAGCAGCGCCCGGACTAGCGGTTCCTACGAGCAGTACTTC
V: TRBV4-3
size: NA
J: TRBJ2-7
D: TRBD2

CDR3: CAIRTSGLSYEQYF
DNA: TGTGCCATCAGGACTAGCGGGCTCTCCTACGAGCAGTACTTC
V: TRBV10-3
size: NA
J: TRBJ2-7
D: TRBD2

CDR3: CASSQGSDQPQHF
DNA: TGCGCCAGCAGCCAAGGGTCAGATCAGCCCCAGCATTTT
V: TRBV4-1
size: few
J: TRBJ1-5
D: NA

CDR3: CASSLDLAGPTEQFF
DNA: TGTGCCAGCAGTTTAGATCTAGCGGGGCCGACCGAGCAGTTCTTC
V: TRBV27
size: once
J: TRBJ2-1
D: TRBD2

CDR3: CASSLPSGGAEETQYF
DNA: TGTGCCAGCAGTTTACCTAGCGGGGGGGCCGAAGAGACCCAGTACTTC
V: TRBV28
size: NA
J: TRBJ2-5
D: TRBD2

CDR3: CASSFGGSGAETQYF
DNA: TGCGCCAGCAGCTTCGGCGGTAGCGGGGCAGAGACCCAGTACTTC
V: TRBV5-1
size: NA
J: TRBJ2-5
D: TRBD2

CDR3: CASSPMGLAGYEQYF
DNA: TGTGCCAGCAGCCCTATGGGACTAGCGGGCTACGAGCAGTACTTC
V: TRBV9
size: NA
J: TRBJ2-7
D: TRBD2

CDR3: CASSSLGGFTEAFF
DNA: TGTGCCAGCAGCTCCCTAGGGGGGTTCACTGAAGCTTTCTTT
V: TRBV6-5
size: NA
J: TRBJ1-1
D: NA

CDR3: CASSPFRGEQFF
DNA: TGTGCCAGCAGTCCCTTTCGGGGCGAGCAGTTCTTC
V: TRBV6-5
size: NA
J: TRBJ2-1
D: NA

CDR3: CGISREGGYADTQYF
DNA: TGTGGCATCAGTCGGGAGGGGGGATACGCAGATACGCAGTATTTT
V: TRBV10-3
size: NA
J: TRBJ2-3
D: TRBD2

CDR3: CASSQRTGGVFGEQFF
DNA: TGCGCCAGCAGCCAGAGGACAGGGGGCGTATTCGGTGAGCAGTTCTTC
V: TRBV5-1
size: NA
J: TRBJ2-1
D: TRBD1

CDR3: CAWNREGAYNEQFF
DNA: TGTGCCTGGAATCGTGAGGGAGCGTACAATGAGCAGTTCTTC
V: TRBV30
size: NA
J: TRBJ2-1
D: NA

CDR3: CASISWTVKTGELFF
DNA: TGTGCCAGCATTAGCTGGACAGTTAAAACCGGGGAGCTGTTTTTT
V: TRBV6-1
size: NA
J: TRBJ2-2
D: NA

CDR3: CASSLVIGSSTEAFF
DNA: TGCGCCAGCAGCCTCGTTATTGGGTCTAGCACTGAAGCTTTCTTT
V: TRBV5-1
size: NA
J: TRBJ1-1
D: NA

CDR3: CASSLAALSNSPLHF
DNA: TGCGCCAGCAGCTTGGCGGCCCTCTCAAATTCACCCCTCCACTTT
V: TRBV5-1
size: NA
J: TRBJ1-6
D: NA

CDR3: CASSPRDRGVYEQYF
DNA: TGTGCCAGCAGCCCCCGGGACAGGGGAGTTTACGAGCAGTACTTC
V: TRBV11-2
size: NA
J: TRBJ2-7
D: TRBD1

CDR3: CASSRDRVNYGYTF
DNA: TGTGCCAGCAGCCGGGACAGGGTTAACTATGGCTACACCTTC
V: TRBV6-1
size: NA
J: TRBJ1-2
D: TRBD1

CDR3: CASSPGTGNYEQYF
DNA: TGCGCCAGCAGCCCCGGGACAGGGAACTACGAGCAGTACTTC
V: TRBV5-1
size: few
J: TRBJ2-7
D: TRBD1

CDR3: CASSYSTGPYEQYF
DNA: TGTGCCAGCAGTTACTCGACTGGCCCCTACGAGCAGTACTTC
V: TRBV6-5
size: NA
J: TRBJ2-7
D: NA

CDR3: CAIHPSGAKNTGELFF
DNA: TGTGCCATTCATCCCAGCGGGGCCAAGAACACCGGGGAGCTGTTTTTT
V: TRBV10-3
size: NA
J: TRBJ2-2
D: TRBD2

CDR3: CASNQDIPSPGTEAFF
DNA: TGTGCCAGCAACCAAGACATTCCAAGCCCAGGCACTGAAGCTTTCTTT
V: TRBV7-4
size: NA
J: TRBJ1-1
D: NA

CDR3: CASSLWENTEAFF
DNA: TGTGCCAGCAGCTTATGGGAGAACACTGAAGCTTTCTTT
V: TRBV11-2
size: NA
J: TRBJ1-1
D: NA

CDR3: CASSPTGGVYNEQFF
DNA: TGTGCCAGTAGCCCGACAGGGGGAGTATACAATGAGCAGTTCTTC
V: TRBV19
size: NA
J: TRBJ2-1
D: TRBD1

CDR3: CSVGEASGRRSDTQYF
DNA: TGCAGCGTTGGAGAAGCTAGCGGGAGGAGGTCAGATACGCAGTATTTT
V: TRBV29-1
size: NA
J: TRBJ2-3
D: TRBD2

CDR3: CASSYPAGGIDTQYF
DNA: TGTGCCAGCAGTTACCCAGCAGGGGGGATAGATACGCAGTATTTT
V: TRBV6-6
size: NA
J: TRBJ2-3
D: NA

CDR3: CASSRRGNAEAFF
DNA: TGTGCCAGCTCACGAAGGGGGAATGCTGAAGCTTTCTTT
V: TRBV18
size: NA
J: TRBJ1-1
D: NA

CDR3: CASNRDRTINEQFF
DNA: TGTGCCAGCAACCGGGACAGGACGATCAATGAGCAGTTCTTC
V: TRBV2
size: NA
J: TRBJ2-1
D: TRBD1

CDR3: CASSPEASGAETQYF
DNA: TGTGCCAGCAGCCCGGAGGCTAGCGGGGCCGAGACCCAGTACTTC
V: TRBV2
size: NA
J: TRBJ2-5
D: TRBD2

CDR3: CASSLEGGQPQHF
DNA: TGCGCCAGCAGCTTAGAGGGGGGTCAGCCCCAGCATTTT
V: TRBV5-1
size: NA
J: TRBJ1-5
D: NA

CDR3: CASTYWLAGEETQYF
DNA: TGTGCCAGCACCTACTGGCTAGCGGGGGAAGAGACCCAGTACTTC
V: TRBV2
size: NA
J: TRBJ2-5
D: TRBD2

CDR3: CASSLALETQYF
DNA: TGCGCCAGCAGCTTGGCCCTTGAGACCCAGTACTTC
V: TRBV5-1
size: NA
J: TRBJ2-5
D: NA

CDR3: CASSPSSYEQYF
DNA: TGTGCCAGCAGCCCCAGCTCCTACGAGCAGTACTTC
V: TRBV7-9
size: few
J: TRBJ2-7
D: NA

CDR3: CASSLAGTGAQHF
DNA: TGTGCCAGCAGCTTGGCCGGGACTGGGGCCCAGCATTTT
V: TRBV5-4
size: NA
J: TRBJ1-5
D: NA

CDR3: CATSRGRAIISYEQYF
DNA: TGTGCCACCAGCAGAGGTCGTGCAATTATATCATACGAGCAGTACTTC
V: TRBV15
size: NA
J: TRBJ2-7
D: NA

CDR3: CASRRQANGNTIYF
DNA: TGTGCCAGCAGGAGACAGGCGAACGGAAACACCATATATTTT
V: TRBV6-6
size: NA
J: TRBJ1-3
D: NA

CDR3: CASSYSAGDYGYTF
DNA: TGTGCCAGCAGTTACTCCGCGGGGGACTATGGCTACACCTTC
V: TRBV6-6
size: once
J: TRBJ1-2
D: NA

CDR3: CASSLGQGRGYTF
DNA: TGTGCCAGCAGCTTAGGACAGGGCAGGGGCTACACCTTC
V: TRBV7-2
size: NA
J: TRBJ1-2
D: TRBD1

CDR3: CAWSIAMETQYF
DNA: TGTGCCTGGAGTATAGCGATGGAGACCCAGTACTTC
V: TRBV30
size: NA
J: TRBJ2-5
D: NA

CDR3: CASIRQGTDTGELFF
DNA: TGTGCCAGCATCCGACAGGGGACGGACACCGGGGAGCTGTTTTTT
V: TRBV27
size: NA
J: TRBJ2-2
D: TRBD1

CDR3: CASSQDQSGGQGRRF
DNA: TGTGCCAGCAGCCAAGATCAGTCGGGGGGACAGGGGCGTCGTTTT
V: TRBV4-2
size: once
J: TRBJ2-3
D: TRBD1

CDR3: CASRTGDPAGELFF
DNA: TGTGCCAGCAGAACAGGGGATCCGGCCGGGGAGCTGTTTTTT
V: TRBV6-1
size: NA
J: TRBJ2-2
D: TRBD1

CDR3: CASTLAGTANTGELFF
DNA: TGCGCCAGCACCCTAGCGGGGACCGCGAACACCGGGGAGCTGTTTTTT
V: TRBV5-1
size: NA
J: TRBJ2-2
D: TRBD2

CDR3: CASGLSLIGAGESYEQYF
DNA: TGTGCTAGTGGTTTGTCCTTAATAGGGGCAGGAGAGTCCTACGAGCAGTACTTC
V: TRBV12-5
size: NA
J: TRBJ2-7
D: NA

CDR3: CSVAPGVPTDTQYF
DNA: TGCAGCGTTGCCCCGGGAGTTCCCACAGATACGCAGTATTTT
V: TRBV29-1
size: NA
J: TRBJ2-3
D: NA